A single sample gave rise to the 23 T cell receptor beta chains below, sequenced in a study of shared clonotypes between healthy human individuals. Clones were sequenced by immunoSEQ multiplex PCR, and TCRdb holds only the in-frame ones, with some missing. The sample records approximately 1.5 million clones, approximately 98.5% being singletons. The sequencing sample was made of naive CD4+ T cells sorted from blood. Described subset: CD45RA+ positively selected. These receptors originate from a man younger than 45 in good health.

The chain employs TRBV27 and TRBJ2-1; D gene uncertain. The CDR3 sequence is 14 residues long. Germline-derived CDR1 and CDR2 are MNHEY and SMNVEV (reference sequence). The ends were cut back, 1 base at V and 5 bases at J, with 9 bases in the middle. CDR3 loop: CASSLYTDHNEQFF. The CDR3 DNA follows: TGTGCCAGCAGTTTATATACAGACCACAATGAGCAGTTCTTC.

This sequence joins TRBV19 and TRBJ1-5, with D unresolved. The CDR3 spans 15 residues. Per the germline V gene, CDR1 is LNHDA and CDR2 is SQIVND (reference sequence). Trimming pared 4 bases from V and 2 bases from J, leaving 12 bases between. The CDR3 region is CASSNTRGRNQPQHF. CDR3 bases: TGTGCCAGTAGTAACACTCGGGGTCGCAATCAGCCCCAGCATTTT.

The chain is built from TRBV27 and TRBJ2-3; weak D call: TRBD1 (5 bases). Trimming pared 7 bases from V and 1 base from J, leaving 9 bases between. Germline CDR1 reads MNHEY; CDR2 reads SMNVEV (reference sequence). The CDR3 has 13 amino acids. The CDR3, as DNA: TGTGCCAGCAACGAACAGGGCACAGATACGCAGTATTTT. It codes for CASNEQGTDTQYF.

On this clone itself: This sample also contains other DNA sequences that code for the same CDR3. The chain uses TRBV4-1 and TRBJ1-4; D is ambiguous. Germline CDR1 is MGHRA and CDR2 is YSYEKL. This CDR3 is built from 16 residues. Trimming left V 1 base short and J 0 bases short, with 9 bases between. This CDR3 is CASSQGTAATNEKLFF. In DNA form, the CDR3 reads TGCGCCAGCAGCCAAGGGACCGCTGCAACTAATGAAAAACTGTTTTTT.

With regard to this clone: In the same sample, other DNA sequences code for this CDR3. J is TRBJ2-7 and V is TRBV19, with D possibly being TRBD1 (5 bases). Germline CDR1 and CDR2: LNHDA and SQIVND (reference sequence). The CDR3 length is 13 residues. V shed 2 bases and J shed 3 bases, with 8 bases lying between them. CDR3 residues: CASSILQGYEQYF. For the CDR3, the DNA is TGTGCCAGTAGTATACTCCAGGGCTACGAGCAGTACTTC.

This chain links TRBV4-3 with TRBJ2-1, with D perhaps TRBD1 (6 bases). Per germline, CDR1 LGHNA and CDR2 YSLEER. The CDR3 runs 16 residues. V dropped 0 bases and J dropped 0 bases, with 9 bases sitting between them. CDR3 loop: CASSQDGGGSYNEQFF. The CDR3 nucleotides read TGCGCCAGCAGCCAAGATGGGGGCGGCTCCTACAATGAGCAGTTCTTC.

The chain recombines TRBV5-7 with TRBJ2-3; weak D call: TRBD1 (6 bases). TRBV5-7 belongs to the ORF category, with a function that is uncertain. This CDR3 has 15 amino acids. The germline V and J ends were trimmed by 0 bases and 2 bases, with 10 bases remaining between them. The CDR3 loop reads CASSLDQGTTDTQYF. The DNA of the CDR3 is TGTGCCAGCAGCTTGGATCAGGGGACCACAGATACGCAGTATTTT.

The chain combines TRBV2 with TRBJ2-7, with D uncertain. The CDR3 extends over 15 amino acids. The ends were cut back, 6 bases at V and 0 bases at J, with 15 bases in the middle. Germline assignment: CDR1 SNHLY and CDR2 FYNNEI. The CDR3 DNA sequence: TGTGCCAGCAGCGCAATAACACAGAGCTCCTACGAGCAGTACTTC. Translation gives CASSAITQSSYEQYF.

The genes are TRBV2 and TRBJ2-7; a possible D gene is TRBD1 (6 bases). The CDR3 runs 14 residues. CDR1 SNHLY and CDR2 FYNNEI come from the germline V gene. V shed 2 bases and J shed 3 bases, with 11 bases lying between them. The CDR3 region is CASSEIVRGYEQYF. The CDR3 coding sequence is TGTGCCAGCAGTGAAATTGTCAGGGGCTACGAGCAGTACTTC.

The gene calls are TRBV5-4 and TRBJ1-2; weak D call: TRBD1 (6 bases). The ends were cut back, 7 bases at V and 5 bases at J, with 21 bases in the middle. This CDR3 is 15 amino acids long. Per the germline V gene, CDR1 is SGHNT and CDR2 is YYREEE (reference sequence). The chain's CDR3 is CASGKDSPKRYGYTF. The CDR3 DNA reads TGTGCCAGCGGGAAGGACAGCCCAAAAAGATATGGCTACACCTTC. The variable domain in full, completed from reference TRBV5-4 and TRBJ1-2, reads ETGVTQSPTHLIKTRGQQVTLRCSSQSGHNTVSWYQQALGQGPQFIFQYYREEENGRGNFPPRFSGLQFPNYSSELNVNALELDDSALYLCASGKDSPKRYGYTFGSGTRLTVV.

The chain is built from TRBV5-1 and TRBJ2-1, with D unresolved. The length of the CDR3 is 15 residues. CDR1 SGHRS and CDR2 YFSETQ come from the germline V gene. Trimming removed 4 bases at V and 4 bases at J, with 15 bases between. The CDR3 coding sequence is TGCGCCAGCAGCAGGGCCCCGGAACAATACAATGAGCAGTTCTTC. This codes for CASSRAPEQYNEQFF. The full variable domain, completed using reference TRBV5-1 and TRBJ2-1, is KAGVTQTPRYLIKTRGQQVTLSCSPISGHRSVSWYQQTPGQGLQFLFEYFSETQRNKGNFPGRFSGRQFSNSRSEMNVSTLELGDSALYLCASSRAPEQYNEQFFGPGTRLTVL.

This chain uses TRBV7-9 with TRBJ2-2; D is unclear. The V and J ends lost 6 bases and 5 bases respectively, with 4 bases between them. The CDR3 spans 11 residues. CDR1 and CDR2 (germline): SEHNR, FQNEAQ (reference sequence). Here the CDR3 reads CASSTTGELFF. The CDR3 DNA sequence: TGTGCCAGCAGTACGACCGGGGAGCTGTTTTTT. The variable domain in full, with the rest retrieved from reference TRBV7-9 and TRBJ2-2, is DTGVSQNPRHKITKRGQNVTFRCDPISEHNRLYWYRQTLGQGPEFLTYFQNEAQLEKSRLLSDRFSAERPKGSFSTLEIQRTEQGDSAMYLCASSTTGELFFGEGSRLTVL.

This clone appeared a single time. The rearrangement joins TRBV9 to TRBJ2-2; D uncertain. V shed 0 bases and J shed 7 bases, with 10 bases lying between them. The CDR3 is 14 residues long. Looked up from germline, CDR1 is SGDLS and CDR2 is YYNGEE. This chain's CDR3 is CASSVVGTNGELFF. CDR3 nucleotide sequence: TGTGCCAGCAGCGTAGTCGGCACCAACGGGGAGCTGTTTTTT.

This sequence joins TRBV5-6 and TRBJ2-7; the D gene is possibly TRBD2 (7 bases). CDR1 and CDR2 (germline): SGHDT, YYEEEE. The CDR3 loop spans 14 amino acids. Between the trimmed V and J ends, which lost 4 bases and 7 bases, there was a span of 18 bases. The CDR3 loop is CASSPARGLWEQYF. The CDR3 DNA reads as TGTGCCAGCAGCCCTGCGCGGGGGCTTTGGGAGCAGTACTTC.

This chain joins TRBV6-5 and TRBJ2-2; possibly TRBD1 for D (6 bases). The CDR3 is 16 amino acids. V was pared by 0 bases and J by 1 base, with 9 bases between. Germline CDR1 MNHEY, CDR2 SVGAGI. The CDR3 is CASSYSLGQNTGELFF. DNA of the CDR3: TGTGCCAGCAGTTACTCCCTGGGACAGAACACCGGGGAGCTGTTTTTT.

The chain uses TRBV7-2 and TRBJ2-7; 10 positions agree with TRBD1. The V segment lost 3 bases and the J segment 4 bases; nucleotides outside the gene matches: 9. Per germline, CDR1 SGHTA and CDR2 FQGNSA. This CDR3 has 16 amino acids. This chain's CDR3 is CASSLGAPGQGYEQYF. CDR3 coding DNA: TGTGCCAGCAGCTTGGGTGCACCGGGACAGGGGTACGAGCAGTACTTC.

The V call is TRBV2, the J call TRBJ2-1, with D possibly TRBD2 on 5 matching bases. V was trimmed by 6 bases and J by 0 bases, leaving 12 bases between them. Germline V gene lookup returns CDR1 SNHLY and CDR2 FYNNEI. The CDR3 sequence is 15 residues long. The CDR3: CASRERGSSYNEQFF. The CDR3 DNA reads TGTGCCAGCAGAGAGCGAGGGAGCTCCTACAATGAGCAGTTCTTC. Variable domain in full (rest from reference TRBV2 and TRBJ2-1): EPEVTQTPSHQVTQMGQEVILRCVPISNHLYFYWYRQILGQKVEFLVSFYNNEISEKSEIFDDQFSVERPDGSNFTLKIRSTKLEDSAMYFCASRERGSSYNEQFFGPGTRLTVL.

V gene TRBV7-2 combines with J gene TRBJ2-5; 8 bases align to TRBD1. This CDR3 has 16 amino acids. V dropped 4 bases and J dropped 3; count of bases not matched to a gene: 10. Looked up from germline, CDR1 is SGHTA and CDR2 is FQGNSA. The CDR3 DNA reads TGTGCCAGCAGCTCTGTCGGACAGGGAATTAAAGAGACCCAGTACTTC. Protein: CASSSVGQGIKETQYF. Looking up the rest from reference TRBV7-2 and TRBJ2-5 gives the full variable domain: GAGVSQSPSNKVTEKGKDVELRCDPISGHTALYWYRQSLGQGLEFLIYFQGNSAPDKSGLPSDRFSAERTGGSVSTLTIQRTQQEDSAVYLCASSSVGQGIKETQYFGPGTRLLVL.

This chain uses TRBV25-1 with TRBJ1-2; TRBD1 matches at 7 bases. With 0 bases clipped from V and 5 bases from J, the junction kept 3 bases outside the gene matches. The CDR3 sequence is 14 residues long. Germline values: CDR1 MGHDK, CDR2 SYGVNS. CDR3 region: CASSEYDREYGYTF. The CDR3 DNA sequence: TGTGCCAGCAGTGAATATGACAGGGAATATGGCTACACCTTC.

The V gene is TRBV19, the J gene TRBJ2-7, with TRBD1 identical over 7 bases. The CDR3 runs to 13 residues. V lost 6 bases to trimming and J lost 2 bases; unmatched junction nucleotides: 4. Germline V CDR1 and CDR2: LNHDA, SQIVND (reference sequence). The CDR3 is CASRVTGTYEQYF. The DNA for the CDR3 is TGTGCCAGTAGAGTGACAGGGACCTACGAGCAGTACTTC.

The chain couples TRBV18 to TRBJ2-1; tentative D call: TRBD1 (6 bases). This CDR3 is built from 14 residues. The V gene's germline CDR1 is KGHSH and CDR2 LQKENI. Trimming took 5 bases from V and 5 from J, leaving 13 bases between them. In DNA, the CDR3 is TGTGCCAGCTCATTCCGGACAGTGAACAATGAGCAGTTCTTC. This codes for CASSFRTVNNEQFF.

J is TRBJ1-2 and V is TRBV9; D ambiguous. Germline CDR1 and CDR2: SGDLS and YYNGEE. The CDR3 sequence is 13 residues long. The V end was cut by 2 bases, the J end by 10 bases, with 15 bases between. As DNA, the CDR3 is TGTGCCAGCAGCGTGTTTCCGACGGCCGACTACACCTTC. It translates to CASSVFPTADYTF.

This sequence joins TRBV7-6 and TRBJ2-7; TRBD1 is a possible D gene (7 bases). V was cut by 5 bases and J by 3 bases, with 14 bases left in between. The germline CDR1 and CDR2 sequences are SGHVS and FNYEAQ. This CDR3 comprises 14 residues. The CDR3 DNA reads as TGTGCCAGCAGCCGCGGGGCAGGGGGCTACGAGCAGTACTTC. Protein sequence: CASSRGAGGYEQYF.